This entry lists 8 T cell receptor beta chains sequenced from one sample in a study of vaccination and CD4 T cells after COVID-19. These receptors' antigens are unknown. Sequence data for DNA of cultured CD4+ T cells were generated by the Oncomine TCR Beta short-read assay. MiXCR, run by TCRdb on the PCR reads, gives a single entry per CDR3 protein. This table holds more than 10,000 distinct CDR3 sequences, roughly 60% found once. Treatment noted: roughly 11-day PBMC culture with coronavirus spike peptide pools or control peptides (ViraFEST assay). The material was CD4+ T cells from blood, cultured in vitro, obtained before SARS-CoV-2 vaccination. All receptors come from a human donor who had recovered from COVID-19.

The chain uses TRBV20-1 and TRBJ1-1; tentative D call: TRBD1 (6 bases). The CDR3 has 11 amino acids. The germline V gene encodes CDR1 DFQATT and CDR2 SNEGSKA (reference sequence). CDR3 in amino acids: CRARGAAEAFF. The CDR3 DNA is TGCAGGGCCCGGGGGGCGGCTGAAGCTTTCTTT.

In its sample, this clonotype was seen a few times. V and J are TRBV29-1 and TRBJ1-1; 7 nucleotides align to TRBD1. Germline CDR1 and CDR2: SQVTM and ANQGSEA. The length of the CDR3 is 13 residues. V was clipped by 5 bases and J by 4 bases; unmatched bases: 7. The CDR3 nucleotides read TGCAGCGTTAACCAGGGGGGGGTCACTGAAGCTTTCTTT. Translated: CSVNQGGVTEAFF.

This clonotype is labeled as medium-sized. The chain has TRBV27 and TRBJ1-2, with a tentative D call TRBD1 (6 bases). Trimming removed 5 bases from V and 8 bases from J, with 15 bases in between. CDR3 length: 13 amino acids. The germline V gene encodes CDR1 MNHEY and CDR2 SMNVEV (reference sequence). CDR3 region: CASSNRDIGGYTF. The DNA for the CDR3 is TGTGCCAGCAGTAACCGGGACATCGGCGGCTACACCTTC.

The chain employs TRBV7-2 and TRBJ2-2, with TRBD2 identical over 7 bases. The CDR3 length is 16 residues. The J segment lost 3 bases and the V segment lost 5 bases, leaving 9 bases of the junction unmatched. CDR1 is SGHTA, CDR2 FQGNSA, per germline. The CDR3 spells CASSLEGGADTGELFF. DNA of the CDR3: TGTGCCAGCAGCCTAGAGGGAGGGGCGGACACCGGGGAGCTGTTTTTT.

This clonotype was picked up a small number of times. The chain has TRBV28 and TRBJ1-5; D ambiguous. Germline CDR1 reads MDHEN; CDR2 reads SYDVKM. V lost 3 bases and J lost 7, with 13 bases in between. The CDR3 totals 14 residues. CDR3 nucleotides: TGTGCCAGCAGTTTCCGACCTTCAACCCAGCCCCAGCATTTT. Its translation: CASSFRPSTQPQHF. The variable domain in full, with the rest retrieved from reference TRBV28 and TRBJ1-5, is DVKVTQSSRYLVKRTGEKVFLECVQDMDHENMFWYRQDPGLGLRLIYFSYDVKMKEKGDIPEGYSVSREKKERFSLILESASTNQTSMYLCASSFRPSTQPQHFGDGTRLSIL.

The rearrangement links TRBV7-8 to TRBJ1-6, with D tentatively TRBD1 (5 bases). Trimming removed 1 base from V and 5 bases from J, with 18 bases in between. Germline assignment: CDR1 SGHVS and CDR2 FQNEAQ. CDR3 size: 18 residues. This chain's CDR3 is CASSLVSKRQFNNSPLHF. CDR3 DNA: TGTGCCAGCAGCTTAGTGTCCAAAAGACAGTTCAATAATTCACCCCTCCACTTT.

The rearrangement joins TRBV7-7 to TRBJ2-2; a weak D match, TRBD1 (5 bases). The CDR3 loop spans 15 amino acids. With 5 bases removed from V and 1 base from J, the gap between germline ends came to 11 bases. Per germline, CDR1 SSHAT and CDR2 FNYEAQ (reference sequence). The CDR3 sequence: CASSPLTGNTGELFF. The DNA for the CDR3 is TGTGCCAGCAGCCCCCTCACAGGGAACACCGGGGAGCTGTTTTTT.

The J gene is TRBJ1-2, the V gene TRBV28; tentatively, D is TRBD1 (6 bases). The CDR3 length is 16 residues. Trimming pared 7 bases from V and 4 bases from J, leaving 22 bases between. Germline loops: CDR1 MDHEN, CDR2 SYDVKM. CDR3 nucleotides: TGTGCCAGCACCCCGTCGGGCGGGCGGGGGGCCTATGGCTACACCTTC. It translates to CASTPSGGRGAYGYTF.